A single sample gave rise to the 7 T cell receptor beta chains below, sequenced in a study of T cell repertoires in cytomegalovirus infection. TCRdb re-called the reads through MiXCR, storing one row per CDR3 protein. The sample lists roughly 250,000 distinct CDR3 sequences, roughly 22% occurring once. Sequenced input: CD8+ T cells from PBMCs. These receptors all come from a human donor in good health (CMV status not recorded). Some clones in this sample may be carry-over from other donors' samples.

This chain joins TRBV7-4 and TRBJ2-2; 13 bases match TRBD2. In germline, CDR1 is SGHVT, CDR2 SQSDAQ. The ends lost 5 bases at V and 6 bases at J; junction bases unmatched: 6. The CDR3 sequence is 16 residues long. The CDR3 DNA follows: TGTGCCAGCAGCCCAGGACTAGCGGGGGCTCCCGGGGAGCTGTTTTTT. Translating it yields CASSPGLAGAPGELFF.

About this clonotype itself: This clone may be a read error of a much larger clone one base away. The chain employs TRBV5-6 and TRBJ2-2; TRBD1 aligns across 9 bases. Germline CDR1 is SGHDT and CDR2 is YYEEEE. Trimming removed 6 bases from V and 1 base from J; junction bases left unmatched: 10. The CDR3 sequence is 17 residues long. The CDR3 loop is CASNLGSGQGNTGELFF. The CDR3 nucleotides read TGTGCCAGCAACTTAGGGTCGGGACAGGGGAACACCGGGGAGCTGTTTTTT.

This clonotype was detected ten times or more. CDR3 in amino acids: CSASYDLAGSSYEQYF. In nucleotides, the CDR3 is TGCAGTGCTTCTTACGACTTAGCGGGGAGCTCCTACGAGCAGTACTTC. The rearrangement links TRBV20-1 to TRBJ2-7; 8 nucleotides line up with TRBD2. The length of the CDR3 is 16 residues. Germline CDR1 reads DFQATT; CDR2 reads SNEGSKA (reference sequence). V was pared by 5 bases and J by 0 bases, with 12 bases of the junction left unmatched.

The table lists this clonotype with a few counts. The junction departs from the called germline gene at one end, perhaps through a read error. The CDR3 nucleotides read TGTACCAGCAGCCAGGGGACTAGCGGGGAAGCAGATACGCAGTATTTT. Amino acid sequence: CTSSQGTSGEADTQYF. The chain is built from TRBV14 and TRBJ2-3, with 13 bases lining up with TRBD2. From germline, CDR1 is SGHDN and CDR2 FVKESK. The CDR3 runs to 16 residues.

This clonotype has more than one count but fewer than ten. The chain links TRBV28 to TRBJ2-2; no firm D call. The CDR3 contains 15 residues. V was cut by 4 bases and J by 5 bases, with 14 bases left in between. Germline V gene sequence: CDR1 MDHEN, CDR2 SYDVKM. The CDR3 protein is CASSSVPGLTGELFF. The CDR3 DNA reads TGTGCCAGCAGTTCCGTCCCAGGTTTAACCGGGGAGCTGTTTTTT.

This clonotype appeared many times. The J gene is TRBJ1-1, the V gene TRBV7-2; 10 bases align to TRBD1. The germline V gene encodes CDR1 SGHTA and CDR2 FQGNSA. With V trimmed by 2 bases and J by 5 bases, 5 bases remained unmatched. CDR3 length equals 15 residues. The CDR3 here is CASSLLDRGVTEAFF. The CDR3 DNA is TGTGCCAGCAGCTTACTGGACAGGGGGGTTACTGAAGCTTTCTTT.

For the CDR3, the DNA is TGTGCCAGCAGCTTGGCAGCCGATGGGAAAGATACGCAGTATTTT. This codes for CASSLAADGKDTQYF. The chain recombines TRBV5-6 with TRBJ2-3; D ambiguous. Trimming cost V 0 bases and J 5 bases, with 13 bases left between them. The CDR3 spans 15 residues. The germline V gene has CDR1 SGHDT and CDR2 YYEEEE.